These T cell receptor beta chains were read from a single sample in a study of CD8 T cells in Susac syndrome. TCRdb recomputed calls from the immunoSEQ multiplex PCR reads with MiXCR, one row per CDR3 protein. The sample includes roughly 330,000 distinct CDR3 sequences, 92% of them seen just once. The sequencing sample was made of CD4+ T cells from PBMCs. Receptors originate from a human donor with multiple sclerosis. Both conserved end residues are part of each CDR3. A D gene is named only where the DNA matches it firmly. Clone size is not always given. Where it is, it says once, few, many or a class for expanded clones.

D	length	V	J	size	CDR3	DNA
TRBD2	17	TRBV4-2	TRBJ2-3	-	CASSQDLTSGSTDTQYF	TGTGCCAGCAGCCAAGATTTGACTAGCGGGAGCACAGATACGCAGTATTTT
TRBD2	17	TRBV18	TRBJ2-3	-	CASSHGREGRGTDTQYF	TGTGCCAGCTCCCATGGACGGGAGGGCCGCGGCACAGATACGCAGTATTTT
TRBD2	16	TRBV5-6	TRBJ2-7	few	CASSLVSGRSTYEQYF	TGTGCCAGCAGCCTGGTGAGCGGGAGGTCCACCTACGAGCAGTACTTC
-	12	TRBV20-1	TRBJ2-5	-	CSASPSEVTQYF	TGCAGTGCTAGTCCTAGCGAGGTGACCCAGTACTTC
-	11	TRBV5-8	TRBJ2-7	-	CASSLSLEQYF	TGTGCCAGCAGCTTGTCCCTCGAGCAGTACTTC
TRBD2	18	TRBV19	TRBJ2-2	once	CASTLIPTSGTNTGELFF	TGTGCCAGTACCCTCATCCCGACTAGCGGGACGAACACCGGGGAGCTGTTTTTT
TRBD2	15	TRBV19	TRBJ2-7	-	CASSQRTSGTYEQYF	TGTGCCAGTAGTCAAAGGACTAGCGGAACCTACGAGCAGTACTTC
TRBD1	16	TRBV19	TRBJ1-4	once	CASSSRTGRENEKLFF	TGTGCCAGTAGTTCCAGGACAGGGCGGGAGAATGAAAAACTGTTTTTT
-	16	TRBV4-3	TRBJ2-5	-	CASSQVTSAGGETQYF	TGCGCCAGCAGCCAGGTGACTAGCGCAGGGGGAGAGACCCAGTACTTC
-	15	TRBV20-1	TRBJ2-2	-	CSARGERANTGELFF	TGCAGTGCTAGAGGGGAAAGGGCGAACACCGGGGAGCTGTTTTTT
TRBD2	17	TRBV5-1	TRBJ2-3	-	CASSPRLAGGITDTQYF	TGCGCCAGCAGCCCAAGACTAGCGGGAGGGATCACAGATACGCAGTATTTT
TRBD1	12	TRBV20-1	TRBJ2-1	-	CSASRDSDEQFF	TGCAGTGCTTCCCGGGACAGTGATGAGCAGTTCTTC
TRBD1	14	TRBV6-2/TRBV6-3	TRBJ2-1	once	CASQTGGNYNEQFF	TGTGCCAGCCAGACAGGGGGTAATTACAATGAGCAGTTCTTC
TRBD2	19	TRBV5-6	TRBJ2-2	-	CASSPRSSGGNLPTGELFF	TGTGCCAGCAGCCCACGATCTAGCGGGGGGAACCTACCCACCGGGGAGCTGTTTTTT
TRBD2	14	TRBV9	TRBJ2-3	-	CASSVRLARDTQYF	TGTGCCAGCAGCGTAAGACTAGCCAGGGATACGCAGTATTTT
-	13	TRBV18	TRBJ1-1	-	CASSLEGDTEAFF	TGTGCCAGCTCACTGGAGGGGGACACTGAAGCTTTCTTT
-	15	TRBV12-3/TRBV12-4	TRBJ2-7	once	CASSFRRASHYEQYF	TGTGCCAGCAGTTTCAGGCGGGCCTCCCACTACGAGCAGTACTTC
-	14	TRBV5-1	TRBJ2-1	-	CASRNESEYNEQFF	TGCGCCAGCAGGAATGAATCTGAGTACAATGAGCAGTTCTTC
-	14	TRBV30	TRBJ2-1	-	CAWSHDPGRAEQFF	TGTGCCTGGAGCCACGACCCCGGGAGAGCCGAGCAGTTCTTC
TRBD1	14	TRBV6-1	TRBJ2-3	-	CASSLTLRDRFLYF	TGTGCCAGCAGTTTAACACTCCGGGACAGATTCTTGTATTTT
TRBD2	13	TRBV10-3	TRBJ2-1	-	CATLAGLYNEQFF	TGTGCCACGCTAGCGGGACTATACAATGAGCAGTTCTTC
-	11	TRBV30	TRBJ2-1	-	CAWSGYNEQFF	TGTGCCTGGAGTGGGTACAATGAGCAGTTCTTC
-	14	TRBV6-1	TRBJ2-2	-	CASKWTDYTGELFF	TGTGCCAGCAAATGGACAGACTACACCGGGGAGCTGTTTTTT
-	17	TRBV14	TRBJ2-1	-	CASSHLLGRGSYNEQFF	TGTGCCAGCAGCCACCTGCTAGGGAGGGGGTCCTACAATGAGCAGTTCTTC
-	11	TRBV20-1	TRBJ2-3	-	CSAESTDTQYF	TGCAGTGCCGAGTCCACAGATACGCAGTATTTT
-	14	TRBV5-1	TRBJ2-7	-	CASSFNPAPYEQYF	TGCGCCAGCAGCTTTAATCCGGCGCCCTACGAGCAGTACTTC
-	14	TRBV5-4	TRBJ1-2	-	CASSPPPGVGGYTF	TGTGCCAGCAGCCCTCCCCCAGGGGTCGGTGGCTACACTTTC
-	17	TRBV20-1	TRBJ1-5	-	CSARDLRAQTGNQPQHF	TGCAGTGCTAGAGATTTGCGGGCACAGACGGGCAATCAGCCCCAGCATTTT
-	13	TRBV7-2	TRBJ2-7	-	CASSSGPALEQYF	TGTGCCAGCAGCTCGGGACCCGCCCTCGAGCAGTACTTC
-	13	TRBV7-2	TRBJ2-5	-	CASSSARQETQYF	TGTGCCAGCAGCTCGGCCAGGCAGGAGACCCAGTACTTC
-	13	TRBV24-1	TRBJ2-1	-	CATSDLPLNEQFF	TGTGCCACCAGTGATTTGCCCTTAAATGAGCAGTTCTTC
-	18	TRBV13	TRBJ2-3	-	CASSSSRWGDLSTDTQYF	TGTGCCAGCAGCTCCTCCCGCTGGGGAGACCTTAGCACAGATACGCAGTATTTT
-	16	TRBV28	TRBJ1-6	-	CASMSGLARRNSPLHF	TGTGCCAGCATGTCCGGGCTGGCTCGCCGAAATTCACCCCTCCACTTT
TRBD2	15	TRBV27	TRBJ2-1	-	CASSPREGAYNEQFF	TGTGCCAGCAGTCCGCGGGAGGGAGCCTACAATGAGCAGTTCTTC
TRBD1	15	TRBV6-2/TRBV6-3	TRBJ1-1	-	CASRVRTGSNTEAFF	TGTGCCAGCAGAGTCCGGACAGGGAGCAACACTGAAGCTTTCTTT
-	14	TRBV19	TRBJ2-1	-	CASSARSTRNEQFF	TGTGCCAGTAGTGCCCGGAGCACCCGTAATGAGCAGTTCTTC
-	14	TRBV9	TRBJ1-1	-	CASSASSQVAEAFF	TGTGCCAGCAGCGCATCGAGTCAGGTCGCTGAAGCTTTCTTT